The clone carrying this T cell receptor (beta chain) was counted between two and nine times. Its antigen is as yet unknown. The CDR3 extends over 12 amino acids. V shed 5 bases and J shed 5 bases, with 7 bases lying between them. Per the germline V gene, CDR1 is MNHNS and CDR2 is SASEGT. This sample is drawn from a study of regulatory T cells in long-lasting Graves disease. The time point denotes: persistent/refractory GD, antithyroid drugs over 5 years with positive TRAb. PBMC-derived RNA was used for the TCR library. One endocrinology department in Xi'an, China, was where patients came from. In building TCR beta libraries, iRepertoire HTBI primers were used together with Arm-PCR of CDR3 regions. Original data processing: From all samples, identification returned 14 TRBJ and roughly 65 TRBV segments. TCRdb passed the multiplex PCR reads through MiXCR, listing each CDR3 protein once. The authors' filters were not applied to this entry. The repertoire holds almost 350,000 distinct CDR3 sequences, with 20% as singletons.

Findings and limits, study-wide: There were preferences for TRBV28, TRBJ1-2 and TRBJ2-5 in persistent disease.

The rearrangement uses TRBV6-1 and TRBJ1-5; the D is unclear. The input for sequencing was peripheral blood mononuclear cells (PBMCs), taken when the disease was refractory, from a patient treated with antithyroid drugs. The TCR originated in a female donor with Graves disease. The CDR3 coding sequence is TGTGCCAGCAGTCCCCAGCATCAGCCCCAGCATTTT. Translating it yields CASSPQHQPQHF.